The 20 T cell receptor beta chains below come from one sample, sequenced in a study of cytomegalovirus exposure and HLA in healthy donors. PCR used 60 Vbeta primers and 13 Jbeta primers. TCRdb's copy holds only in-frame clones and misses some; the assay was immunoSEQ multiplex PCR. This table has 110,000 to 150,000 clones, around four fifths appearing once. Sequenced material: PBMCs. The receptors here all came from a woman aged 55-70 years in good health and CMV-seropositive.

This chain uses TRBV4-1 with TRBJ2-7; D is perhaps TRBD2 (5 bases). Trimming took off 0 bases at V and 1 base at J, with 10 bases between the two ends. This CDR3 comprises 15 residues. In germline, CDR1 is MGHRA, CDR2 YSYEKL. This CDR3 reads CASSQDRLASYEQYF. The DNA for the CDR3 is TGCGCCAGCAGCCAAGATCGGCTAGCTTCCTACGAGCAGTACTTC.

This clone was seen only a few times. This chain links TRBV5-1 with TRBJ1-4, with TRBD1 matching over 8 bases. V dropped 5 bases and J dropped 4; count of bases not matched to a gene: 4. The CDR3 is 14 residues long. Germline V CDR1 and CDR2: SGHRS, YFSETQ. The DNA for the CDR3 is TGCGCCAGCAGTCTCAGGGGGCTTAATGAAAAACTGTTTTTT. This gives the protein CASSLRGLNEKLFF. Drawing the rest from reference TRBV5-1 and TRBJ1-4, the complete variable domain is KAGVTQTPRYLIKTRGQQVTLSCSPISGHRSVSWYQQTPGQGLQFLFEYFSETQRNKGNFPGRFSGRQFSNSRSEMNVSTLELGDSALYLCASSLRGLNEKLFFGSGTQLSVL.

This chain joins TRBV28 and TRBJ2-7; 8 positions agree with TRBD1. V lost 8 bases and J lost 5; bases outside the gene matches: 5. The germline gives CDR1 MDHEN, CDR2 SYDVKM. The CDR3 extends over 12 amino acids. The CDR3 bases are TGTGCCAGCCTGGACAGGGTGAACGAGCAGTACTTC. Translated: CASLDRVNEQYF.

The J gene is TRBJ2-1, the V gene TRBV10-3; the match to TRBD2 covers 8 bases. The CDR3 is 13 residues long. V lost 10 bases, J lost 1 base, and 3 bases stayed unmatched. In germline, CDR1 is ENHRY, CDR2 SYGVKD. CDR3 bases: TGTGCCACTCGGGGGGGGTCCTACAATGAGCAGTTCTTC. Encoded protein: CATRGGSYNEQFF.

The CDR3 is CASSYGLAGGFYNEQFF. The CDR3 DNA follows: TGTGCCAGCAGCTATGGACTAGCGGGAGGCTTTTACAATGAGCAGTTCTTC. The gene calls are TRBV7-3 and TRBJ2-1; 14 bases are a match to TRBD2. The germline CDR1 and CDR2 sequences are SGHTA and FQGTGA. This CDR3 has 17 residues. V gave up 4 bases and J gave up 4 bases; unmatched junction bases: 6.

This clone was seen just once. The chain recombines TRBV28 with TRBJ2-5; the match to TRBD1 covers 9 bases. The CDR3 spans 16 residues. Germline V lookup: CDR1 MDHEN, CDR2 SYDVKM. After removal of 2 bases from V and 4 bases from J, the junction contained 8 bases not matched to a gene. The DNA of the CDR3 is TGTGCCAGCAGTTTAAATCCGGGACAGGGCATAGAGACCCAGTACTTC. Its protein is CASSLNPGQGIETQYF.

The chain carries TRBV15 and TRBJ2-6; a weak D match, TRBD1 (5 bases). CDR1 LNHNV and CDR2 YYDKDF come from the germline V gene (reference sequence). Trimming removed 3 bases at V and 4 bases at J, with 13 bases between. There are 16 residues in the CDR3. The chain's CDR3 is CATSSYSGSGANVLTF. CDR3 sequence (DNA): TGTGCCACCAGCAGTTACTCAGGGTCCGGGGCCAACGTCCTGACTTTC. Supplemented by reference TRBV15 and TRBJ2-6, the full variable domain reads DAMVIQNPRYQVTQFGKPVTLSCSQTLNHNVMYWYQQKSSQAPKLLFHYYDKDFNNEADTPDNFQSRRPNTSFCFLDIRSPGLGDTAMYLCATSSYSGSGANVLTFGAGSRLTVL.

The chain carries TRBV5-1 and TRBJ2-1; TRBD2 agrees at 10 bases. V lost 1 base and J lost 2; bases outside the gene matches: 3. CDR1 is SGHRS and CDR2 is YFSETQ in the germline V gene. CDR3 length: 16 residues. The CDR3 nucleotides read TGCGCCAGCAGCTTGTACGGGACTAGCGCCTACAATGAGCAGTTCTTC. Translating it yields CASSLYGTSAYNEQFF.

This chain joins TRBV5-1 and TRBJ2-1; D might be TRBD2 (6 bases). The CDR3 is 15 residues long. Trimming took 0 bases from V and 3 from J, leaving 10 bases between them. Germline V gives CDR1 SGHRS, CDR2 YFSETQ. CDR3 DNA: TGCGCCAGCAGCTTGGGCGGGACCCTCTACAATGAGCAGTTCTTC. This codes for CASSLGGTLYNEQFF. Full variable domain (missing parts from reference TRBV5-1 and TRBJ2-1): KAGVTQTPRYLIKTRGQQVTLSCSPISGHRSVSWYQQTPGQGLQFLFEYFSETQRNKGNFPGRFSGRQFSNSRSEMNVSTLELGDSALYLCASSLGGTLYNEQFFGPGTRLTVL.

The gene calls are TRBV4-1 and TRBJ1-5; perhaps TRBD1 as D (5 bases). CDR3 length: 17 residues. The V gene lost 0 bases and the J gene lost 5 bases, with 17 bases spanning the gap. Germline loops: CDR1 MGHRA, CDR2 YSYEKL. The CDR3 region has the DNA TGCGCCAGCAGCCAAGATCTCGGGGGGGTCGTGGATCAGCCCCAGCATTTT. It specifies CASSQDLGGVVDQPQHF.

This clone was detected only once. The chain is built from TRBV4-1 and TRBJ1-4; 7 bases agree with TRBD1. The CDR3 runs to 14 residues. Looked up from germline, CDR1 is MGHRA and CDR2 is YSYEKL. V lost 4 bases and J lost 3; bases outside the gene matches: 2. CDR3 region: CASSPGTANEKLFF. DNA for the CDR3: TGCGCCAGCAGCCCTGGGACAGCTAATGAAAAACTGTTTTTT.

This chain uses TRBV18 with TRBJ2-5; TRBD1 aligns across 9 bases. CDR3 size: 14 residues. From germline, CDR1 is KGHSH and CDR2 LQKENI. With 4 bases clipped from V and 2 bases from J, the junction kept 2 bases outside the gene matches. The CDR3 nucleotides read TGTGCCAGCTCACAGGACAGGGGACAAGAGACCCAGTACTTC. This sequence encodes CASSQDRGQETQYF. The whole variable domain, filled in from reference TRBV18 and TRBJ2-5, reads NAGVMQNPRHLVRRRGQEARLRCSPMKGHSHVYWYRQLPEEGLKFMVYLQKENIIDESGMPKERFSAEFPKEGPSILRIQQVVRGDSAAYFCASSQDRGQETQYFGPGTRLLVL.

Only one count was recorded for this clone. V gene TRBV7-2 combines with J gene TRBJ2-4; 10 bases match TRBD1. The germline V gene encodes CDR1 SGHTA and CDR2 FQGNSA. CDR3 size: 18 residues. The V segment lost 3 bases and the J segment 0 bases; nucleotides outside the gene matches: 8. The CDR3 loop is CASSFGQGVFLAKNIQYF. The CDR3 coding sequence is TGTGCCAGCAGCTTCGGACAGGGGGTTTTCTTAGCCAAAAACATTCAGTACTTC.

The rearrangement links TRBV11-3 to TRBJ1-1; unclear D gene. The CDR3 has 12 residues. Germline V gives CDR1 SGHNT, CDR2 YENEEA. V was cut by 1 base and J by 7 bases, with 7 bases left in between. DNA for the CDR3: TGTGCCAGCAGCTTAGGAGGATATGAAGCTTTCTTT. It translates to CASSLGGYEAFF.

This clone was observed a few times. The genes are TRBV28 and TRBJ2-3; the D is unclear. In germline, CDR1 is MDHEN, CDR2 SYDVKM. This CDR3 region has 16 residues. Trimming stripped 0 bases from V and 6 bases from J, with 16 bases between. The CDR3 loop is CASSLWISSYRDTQYF. CDR3 bases: TGTGCCAGCAGTTTATGGATTAGCTCTTATCGGGATACGCAGTATTTT.

The chain is built from TRBV4-2 and TRBJ1-1; D uncertain. With 2 bases removed from V and 0 bases from J, the gap between germline ends came to 7 bases. This CDR3 spans 14 amino acids. CDR1 is LGHNA and CDR2 is YNFKEQ in the germline V gene. This CDR3 reads CASSQPHMNTEAFF. CDR3 nucleotide sequence: TGTGCCAGCAGCCAACCACATATGAACACTGAAGCTTTCTTT.

The chain combines TRBV2 with TRBJ2-5; D unresolved. Trimming took 5 bases from V and 9 from J, leaving 4 bases between them. This CDR3 has 9 amino acids. Germline V CDR1 and CDR2: SNHLY, FYNNEI. The CDR3 sequence is CASSPSQYF. As DNA, the CDR3 is TGTGCCAGCAGTCCCTCCCAGTACTTC.

The rearrangement uses TRBV18 and TRBJ2-7, with TRBD1 as a possible D gene (6 bases). The CDR3 consists of 15 residues. The V gene lost 5 bases and the J gene lost 0 bases, with 14 bases spanning the gap. CDR1 and CDR2 (germline): KGHSH, LQKENI. CDR3 protein: CASSKGVQSSYEQYF. The CDR3 DNA reads TGTGCCAGCTCAAAGGGGGTACAGAGCTCCTACGAGCAGTACTTC.

The J gene is TRBJ1-2, the V gene TRBV28, with TRBD1 as a possible D gene (6 bases). V shed 6 bases and J shed 2 bases, with 16 bases lying between them. This CDR3 spans 15 amino acids. Germline CDR1 and CDR2: MDHEN and SYDVKM. The CDR3 loop is CASSKGGAGNYGYTF. CDR3 nucleotides: TGTGCCAGCAGCAAGGGGGGGGCGGGAAACTATGGCTACACCTTC.

To note about this clone: This specimen includes other DNA sequences encoding the same CDR3. The CDR3 spells CASSPYQETQYF. In nucleotides, the CDR3 is TGTGCCAGCAGCCCTTATCAAGAGACCCAGTACTTC. The gene calls are TRBV7-2 and TRBJ2-5; D is undetermined. The CDR3 runs 12 residues. V lost 5 bases and J 2 bases, leaving 6 bases between the germline ends. Germline-derived CDR1 and CDR2 are SGHTA and FQGNSA.